Presented here are 14 T cell receptor beta chains from one specimen sequenced in a study of shared T cell receptors in the human thymus. Measured with immunoSEQ multiplex PCR; TCRdb has only the in-frame clones, and not every one. This sample has 700,000 to 750,000 clones, with 70% to 90% found just once. These data are also associated with another study on human thymus T cells.

Sample: thymocytes. The receptors derive from a girl less than two years old with a congenital heart defect.

J is TRBJ2-7 and V is TRBV11-2; 8 bases align to TRBD1. CDR1 SGHAT and CDR2 FQNNGV come from the germline V gene. With 4 bases clipped from V and 5 bases from J, the junction kept 13 bases outside the gene matches. The length of the CDR3 is 16 residues. In DNA, the CDR3 is TGTGCCAGCAGCTCTTGCCCCGGGACAGGAAAGAACGAGCAGTACTTC. Its translation: CASSSCPGTGKNEQYF.

The gene calls are TRBV18 and TRBJ2-6, with a weak D call TRBD1 (5 bases). This CDR3 comprises 16 residues. Germline lookup yields CDR1 KGHSH and CDR2 LQKENI. Trimming took off 6 bases at V and 0 bases at J, with 12 bases between the two ends. The CDR3 DNA sequence: TGTGCCAGCTCTGTCCCCAGGGTCTCTGGGGCCAACGTCCTGACTTTC. Amino acid sequence: CASSVPRVSGANVLTF.

Note on this clone: One end of the junction does not line up with germline, which may come from a read error. The genes are TRBV6-5 and TRBJ2-7; D perhaps matches TRBD1 (6 bases). Germline lookup yields CDR1 MNHEY and CDR2 SVGAGI. The CDR3 has 16 residues. CDR3 region: CASSFIRNPDSYEQHF. The CDR3 DNA follows: TGTGCCAGCAGTTTTATAAGAAACCCGGACAGCTACGAGCAGCACTTC.

The chain employs TRBV15 and TRBJ2-1, with 7 bases lining up with TRBD2. Germline-derived CDR1 and CDR2 are LNHNV and YYDKDF (reference sequence). The CDR3 is 19 amino acids. The ends lost 0 bases at V and 2 bases at J; junction bases unmatched: 13. CDR3 DNA sequence: TGTGCCACCAGCAGAGACATTCCCCTACGCGGGGGACCCTACAATGAGCAGTTCTTC. Protein: CATSRDIPLRGGPYNEQFF.

The chain combines TRBV29-1 with TRBJ1-1, with 7 nucleotides matching TRBD1. The CDR3 has 17 residues. V was pared by 7 bases and J by 0 bases, with 17 bases of the junction left unmatched. Germline V gene sequence: CDR1 SQVTM, CDR2 ANQGSEA. The CDR3 spells CSAGSRQGHSMNTEAFF. CDR3 sequence (DNA): TGCAGCGCCGGCTCTAGACAGGGTCATTCCATGAACACTGAAGCTTTCTTT.

This rearrangement joins TRBV5-6 to TRBJ1-2; D remains ambiguous. From germline, CDR1 is SGHDT and CDR2 YYEEEE. Trimming stripped 1 base from V and 4 bases from J, with 8 bases between. The CDR3 has 13 amino acids. CDR3 bases: TGTGCCAGCAGCTTGCTGACAAGCTATGGCTACACCTTC. Its protein product is CASSLLTSYGYTF.

CDR3 in amino acids: CASSLVANPLGEKLFF. As DNA, the CDR3 is TGCGCCAGCAGCTTGGTAGCGAACCCCTTAGGGGAAAAACTGTTTTTT. The rearrangement links TRBV5-1 to TRBJ1-4; D not resolved. The CDR3 contains 16 residues. CDR1 is SGHRS, CDR2 YFSETQ, per germline. Trimming left V 0 bases short and J 8 bases short, with 17 bases between. Supplemented by reference TRBV5-1 and TRBJ1-4, the full variable domain reads KAGVTQTPRYLIKTRGQQVTLSCSPISGHRSVSWYQQTPGQGLQFLFEYFSETQRNKGNFPGRFSGRQFSNSRSEMNVSTLELGDSALYLCASSLVANPLGEKLFFGSGTQLSVL.

This chain joins TRBV4-3 and TRBJ1-5; D perhaps matches TRBD1 (6 bases). This CDR3 has 15 residues. V dropped 1 base and J dropped 3 bases, with 10 bases sitting between them. The germline V gene encodes CDR1 LGHNA and CDR2 YSLEER. The CDR3: CASSQGRDINQPQHF. CDR3 coding DNA: TGCGCCAGCAGCCAAGGCCGGGACATCAATCAGCCCCAGCATTTT.

The rearrangement links TRBV9 to TRBJ2-3; 10 positions agree with TRBD2. CDR3 length: 16 residues. Germline V gene lookup returns CDR1 SGDLS and CDR2 YYNGEE. The V segment lost 4 bases and the J segment 5 bases; nucleotides outside the gene matches: 10. CDR3 sequence (DNA): TGTGCCAGCAGCCCATACAAGCGGGGGGGGAAAGATACGCAGTATTTT. This sequence encodes CASSPYKRGGKDTQYF.

The chain couples TRBV5-4 to TRBJ2-2; 7 nucleotides line up with TRBD2. The CDR3 consists of 16 residues. The germline CDR1 and CDR2 sequences are SGHNT and YYREEE (reference sequence). With V trimmed by 2 bases and J by 6 bases, 10 bases remained unmatched. The CDR3 loop is CASSFGEGRGAGELFF. CDR3 in DNA: TGTGCCAGCAGCTTCGGGGAGGGACGGGGGGCCGGGGAGCTGTTTTTT.

The chain couples TRBV6-6 to TRBJ1-1; possibly TRBD1 for D (5 bases). The ends were cut back, 5 bases at V and 3 bases at J, with 10 bases in the middle. Germline V gives CDR1 MNHNY, CDR2 SVGAGI (reference sequence). This CDR3 comprises 13 residues. CDR3 nucleotides: TGTGCCAGCAGTCCAACGACAGACACTGAAGCTTTCTTT. Its translation is CASSPTTDTEAFF.

This chain uses TRBV10-3 with TRBJ2-2; 9 bases are shared with TRBD1. The CDR3 runs to 16 residues. Germline-derived CDR1 and CDR2 are ENHRY and SYGVKD. V lost 5 bases to trimming and J lost 4 bases; unmatched junction nucleotides: 8. CDR3 sequence reads: CAISKGQGSRTGELFF. DNA of the CDR3: TGTGCCATCAGTAAGGGACAGGGAAGTCGCACCGGGGAGCTGTTTTTT.

The CDR3 is CASSSPGTVNQPQHF. As DNA, the CDR3 is TGTGCCAGCAGCTCACCCGGGACAGTTAATCAGCCCCAGCATTTT. V usage is TRBV5-8 and J usage is TRBJ1-5, with 7 bases aligning to TRBD1. There are 15 residues in the CDR3. CDR1 is SGHTS, CDR2 YDEGEE, per germline. J was trimmed by 4 bases and V by 3 bases; bases with no gene match: 7.

This sequence joins TRBV9 and TRBJ1-1; D is unclear. Trimming left V 3 bases short and J 0 bases short, with 21 bases between. CDR3 length: 18 residues. Germline lookup yields CDR1 SGDLS and CDR2 YYNGEE. The CDR3 bases are TGTGCCAGCAGCGAAGGTTACGGGTGGGAGGTGATGAACACTGAAGCTTTCTTT. Translating gives CASSEGYGWEVMNTEAFF.